The entry below describes one T cell receptor (beta chain). It has no known antigen specificity. No base quality values were provided; no much bigger clone lies one nucleotide off. The library was built by means of the immunoSEQ multiplex PCR assay. The clones in this table, taken by TCRdb from immuneACCESS, are in-frame only. Not every clone is retained; where verified, under half of the shortfall comes from an unresolved V gene, and the cause of the rest is unknown. A total of 60,000 to 85,000 clones appear in this sample, 91% of them only once. The ten biggest clones cover about 2.3% of the sample. The source of the sample is a study of T cell changes during pregnancy in multiple sclerosis (dated by TCRdb to about 2019). Background on the whole study: The study examined how the T cell repertoire changed over the course of pregnancy in women with multiple sclerosis.

According to the germline V gene (reference sequence), CDR1 reads GTSNPN and CDR2 reads SVGIG. The CDR3 measures 16 amino acids from cysteine to phenylalanine. Only the CDR3 portion is preserved as DNA: 48 bases, with reading frame beginning at the first base. Deletion took 0 bases off V and 4 bases off J, with a span of 13 bases between the germline ends. The V and J segments used are TRBV30 and TRBJ2-6, with the identity of the D gene unclear. This sequence was found in a female donor with multiple sclerosis, enrolled in a pregnancy study. The sample consisted of peripheral blood, taken in the first trimester of pregnancy. CDR3 loop: CAWSVNGPLGANVLTF. The nucleotide sequence is given as TGTGCCTGGAGTGTAAACGGTCCTCTCGGGGCCAACGTCCTGACTTTC.